The T cell receptor beta chain under discussion was sequenced for a study of beta chain features in type 1 diabetes. General study points: For Type 1 diabetes patients, all four CD4+ subsets carried TCRB CDR3s that were moderately but significantly shorter.

A few counts support this clone. Antigen: not known. The whole isolated RNA underwent reverse transcription, so sequencing captured expressed TCRB transcripts. Approximately 3.6 million reads were obtained on average from naive, central memory and regulatory T cell samples. The assay was immunoSEQ multiplex PCR, and TCRdb's table has in-frame clones only and misses some. The sample has 680,000 or so clones, 10% to 15% seen once. V dropped 4 bases and J dropped 8; count of bases not matched to a gene: 8. The CDR3 consists of 15 residues. Germline CDR1 is MDHEN and CDR2 is SYDVKM. The chain couples TRBV28 to TRBJ1-2; 12 bases agree with TRBD1. The receptor was derived from a man aged 18 to 29 with type 1 diabetes. The sequenced material came from naive CD4+ T cells from blood. This CDR3 is CASSYPGQGARGYTF. CDR3 coding DNA: TGTGCCAGCAGTTATCCGGGACAGGGGGCAAGAGGCTACACCTTC.